A selection of T cell receptor beta chains follows, all from one sample in a study of human T cells and chemical hapten exposure. TCRdb itself ran the RACE reads through MiXCR, one entry per CDR3 protein. The table has approximately 100,000 distinct CDR3 sequences, about a tenth seen once; the top ten hold approximately 3%. The starting material was whole blood, obtained in connection with sensitization to the hapten diphenylcyclopropenone (DPC). The receptors derive from a woman in her 40s with alopecia areata. Some clones in this sample may be carry-over from other donors' samples. Each CDR3 is given with its conserved first and last residue.

v_call,cdr3_aa
TRBV20-1,CSARGIYQPQHF
TRBV24-1,CATSEQGNRGQNTGELFF
TRBV7-9,CATLTGGTGTDTQYF
TRBV6-1,CASSEANPGSNQPQHF
TRBV19,CASSPRTSGGAKNIQYF
TRBV28,CASKQGGATDTQYF
TRBV5-1,CASSQSPAGTGGSSSYEQYF
TRBV3-1,CASSQVRLRSPLHF
TRBV20-1,CSASHGGANEKLFF
TRBV9,CASSPRGRGRYGYTF
TRBV6-6,CASSLVGRENYGYTF
TRBV4-3,CASSQVMGTEAFF
TRBV9,CASSVGLGSTQYF
TRBV16,CASSPLGGAYSGANVLTF
TRBV10-3,CAIKSNSYEQYF
TRBV7-2,CASSRGVSPDTQYF
TRBV7-7,CASSPIRGGRTEAFF
TRBV7-9,CASSFWAGKATAEAFF
TRBV28,CASRGQGFYGYTF
TRBV6-5,CASSSLEPFYEQYF
TRBV6-1,CASRLAGGDEQFF
TRBV27,CASSLSAQGSNQPQHF
TRBV6-2/TRBV6-3,CATKEELAATYEQYF
TRBV18,CASSTTTETEAFF
TRBV4-2,CASSQERGPYNEQFF
TRBV7-2,CASGSSGGHLGQYF
TRBV7-2,CASSLDPSAGVGDEQFF
TRBV30,CAWSPAGTPLHF
TRBV9,CASSPPGTGPSYEQYF
TRBV5-1,CASSFDRGRTDEQFF
TRBV6-1,CASVAGNQPQHF
TRBV18,CASSRLQGISSYEQYF
TRBV18,CASSFDRGYGNTIYF
TRBV28,CASSSGYEQYF
TRBV18,CASSREGNTGELFF
TRBV29-1,CSVLQGHTEAFF
TRBV30,CAWNLPYPGAEDYGYTF
TRBV4-3,CASSQDLGQGFDEQFF
TRBV18,CASYTTRTDLNYGYTF
TRBV7-2,CASTADRDHYGYTF
TRBV29-1,CSILTGNIQYF
TRBV5-1,CASTDNPTGGNTGELFF
TRBV6-2/TRBV6-3,CASPDFSYEQYF
TRBV6-6,CASSYPTGGQETQYF
TRBV18,CASSLEQGAGEKLFF
TRBV6-2/TRBV6-3,CASSYSTGAKESISYNEQFF